The sequence of this TCR beta chain was determined in a study of CD8 T cells in Susac syndrome. Looking at the study overall: The sequenced Susac syndrome patients comprised roughly 6 with active disease and about eight in remission.

In the case of this clonotype: As yet, its antigen is unknown.

Reverse transcription of roughly 0.5 to 1 ug RNA was performed with random hexamers. TCRdb re-analysed the immunoSEQ multiplex PCR reads in MiXCR, keeping a single row per CDR3 protein. The sample holds roughly 200,000 distinct CDR3 sequences, roughly 94% seen once. Diagnostic criteria for definite or probable disease, in their recently defined form, were met by the patients with Susac syndrome. This CDR3 contains 15 residues. CDR1 and CDR2 (germline): MGHDK, SYGVNS. V lost 7 bases to trimming and J lost 8 bases; unmatched junction nucleotides: 12. Study results and caveats: Acknowledgment was made by the study that its TCR sequencing and HLA analysis involved a relatively small number of individuals. Repertoires of Susac syndrome CD4+ T cells lacked clonal expansion.

Material for sequencing was CD4+ T cells from PBMCs. The receptor was derived from a human donor with Susac syndrome. V usage is TRBV25-1 and J usage is TRBJ1-4; TRBD1 aligns across 8 bases. The CDR3 DNA reads TGTGCCAGCACTCAAACAGGGGGGCTTAGGGAAAAACTGTTTTTT. It codes for CASTQTGGLREKLFF. The full variable domain, with the rest looked up from reference TRBV25-1 and TRBJ1-4, is EADIYQTPRYLVIGTGKKITLECSQTMGHDKMYWYQQDPGMELHLIHYSYGVNSTEKGDLSSESTVSRIRTEHFPLTLESARPSHTSQYLCASTQTGGLREKLFFGSGTQLSVL.